This TCR beta chain was sequenced in a study of blood T cell repertoires in COVID-19. As originally analysed: Scientists estimated how many nucleated cells there were by amplifying reference gene primers. Clones were read by immunoSEQ multiplex PCR, and TCRdb kept only the in-frame ones, dropping some. D and trimming come from the DNA, and the V and J calls and clone size come from that table. Altogether 100,000 to 150,000 clones are present, around 76% being singletons, with the ten largest covering roughly 5.5%. This clone was counted a single time. The germline CDR1 and CDR2 sequences are WSHSY and SAAADI. The CDR3 contains 14 residues. V was cut by 3 bases and J by 5 bases, with 11 bases left in between.

The chain is built from TRBV10-2 and TRBJ2-4; TRBD2 is a possible D gene (7 bases). This receptor was taken from a man between 60 and 70 years old with acute or convalescent COVID-19. The sequenced material came from peripheral blood. CDR3 nucleotide sequence: TGCGCCAGCAGTGATCGGGGGGCCGAAAACATTCAGTACTTC. It specifies CASSDRGAENIQYF.